At least ten counts were recorded for the clone carrying this T cell receptor (beta chain). The antigen is unknown. CDR1 and CDR2 (germline): DFQATT, SNEGSKA (reference sequence). There are 16 residues in the CDR3. V was cut by 0 bases and J by 2 bases, with 15 bases left in between. TCRdb re-analysed the PCR reads in MiXCR, keeping a single row per CDR3 protein. Of about 640,000 distinct CDR3 sequences detected, nearly 20% appear once; the ten largest clones hold roughly 0.9%. The sample belongs to a study of molecular identifiers for immune sequencing clone quantification. Findings and caveats of the study: Investigators reportedly could detect spiked Jurkat TCR RNA from one cell among some 940,000 naive cells.

The source of this sequence is a human donor in good health. Some libraries in this study had Jurkat cell RNA spiked in. Sequencing was carried out using naive CD8+ T cells from blood, with Jurkat cell RNA spiked in. Subset in this sample: FACS-sorted CD8+CD4-CCR7+CD45RA+ naive T cells. The chain joins TRBV20-1 to TRBJ2-3, with D uncertain. CDR3 nucleotides: TGCAGTGCTAGAGATTCAAAGTGGGCCGCCACAGATACGCAGTATTTT. Encoded protein: CSARDSKWAATDTQYF.